In this sample, the clone carrying this TCR beta chain turned up a few times. The length of the CDR3 is 14 residues. The V end lost 2 bases, the J end lost 7 bases, and 15 bases lay between the germline ends. Germline V gives CDR1 SGHTA, CDR2 FQGNSA. A single record per CDR3 protein comes from TCRdb applying MiXCR to the 5' RACE reads. Counted here are hundreds of thousands of distinct CDR3 sequences, about 12% occurring once; the ten biggest clones make up 6% to 9%. This sample was taken from a study of identical twins. This sample also appeared in a second study, on yellow fever vaccine responses in identical twins.

The sequenced sample consisted of CD8+ T cells sorted from blood. This chain joins TRBV7-2 and TRBJ2-7; D is undetermined. The sequence derives from a woman aged 18 to 35 in good health. CDR3 in DNA: TGTGCCAGCAGCTTAAGGATTGGTCCTCGGGAGCAGTACTTC. It yields the protein CASSLRIGPREQYF.